The next 18 T cell receptor beta chains were all read from a single sample in a study of blood T cell repertoires in COVID-19. TCRdb's copy holds only in-frame clones and misses some; the assay was immunoSEQ multiplex PCR. Seen here are roughly 410,000 clones, around 87% observed once, and the top ten hold about 2.5%. The sequenced material came from peripheral blood. The receptors shown here come from a woman aged 60 to 75 with COVID-19, enrolled during active disease.

The rearrangement links TRBV9 to TRBJ2-2; D uncertain. Trimming removed 4 bases from V and 0 bases from J, with 4 bases in between. Germline CDR1 is SGDLS and CDR2 is YYNGEE. CDR3 length: 13 amino acids. CDR3 amino acids: CASSLANTGELFF. The CDR3 coding sequence is TGTGCCAGCAGCCTCGCGAACACCGGGGAGCTGTTTTTT. The entire variable domain, with the rest obtained from reference TRBV9 and TRBJ2-2, is as follows: DSGVTQTPKHLITATGQRVTLRCSPRSGDLSVYWYQQSLDQGLQFLIQYYNGEERAKGNILERFSAQQFPDLHSELNLSSLELGDSALYFCASSLANTGELFFGEGSRLTVL.

The rearrangement links TRBV12-5 to TRBJ2-5; the match to TRBD1 covers 10 bases. This CDR3 has 13 amino acids. V dropped 9 bases and J dropped 4; count of bases not matched to a gene: 5. Germline CDR1 and CDR2: LGHNT and FRNRAP. The CDR3 sequence is CASPGQGPETQYF. The CDR3 nucleotides are TGTGCTAGCCCGGGACAGGGGCCAGAGACCCAGTACTTC.

Only one count was recorded for this clone. Here the CDR3 DNA reads TGTGCCAGCAGCAAACGATCGGGACAGGGGAACGAAAAACTGTTTTTT. It is translated as CASSKRSGQGNEKLFF. This rearrangement joins TRBV3-1 (or the pseudogene TRBV3-2) to TRBJ1-4; TRBD1 aligns across 10 bases. The CDR3 has 16 amino acids. V lost 5 bases to trimming and J lost 8 bases; unmatched junction nucleotides: 11. CDR1 and CDR2 (germline): LGHDT, YNNKEL (reference sequence).

The V gene is TRBV28, the J gene TRBJ2-1; 9 nucleotides agree with TRBD2. The ends lost 8 bases at V and 11 bases at J; junction bases unmatched: 13. Germline V gives CDR1 MDHEN, CDR2 SYDVKM. The CDR3 has 14 residues. The CDR3 coding sequence is TGTGCCAGCGGTAAAGCGGGGGGACAAGCAAAGCAGTTCTTC. Encoded protein: CASGKAGGQAKQFF.

V and J are TRBV6-6 and TRBJ2-6, with no clear D. Germline-derived CDR1 and CDR2 are MNHNY and SVGAGI (reference sequence). V was cut by 2 bases and J by 1 base, with 9 bases left in between. The CDR3 covers 16 residues. CDR3 nucleotide sequence: TGTGCCAGCAGTTACGCCATAGATTCTGGGGCCAACGTCCTGACTTTC. Its translation: CASSYAIDSGANVLTF.

In its sample, this clone was seen once. The V call is TRBV14, the J call TRBJ1-1; tentative D call: TRBD1 (6 bases). The CDR3 is 14 residues long. Germline-derived CDR1 and CDR2 are SGHDN and FVKESK. V was shortened by 4 bases and J by 2 bases, with 11 bases between the two germline ends. The chain's CDR3 is CASSRGQINTEAFF. The CDR3 region has the DNA TGTGCCAGCAGCCGTGGACAGATAAACACTGAAGCTTTCTTT.

The V gene is TRBV28, the J gene TRBJ2-5; no firm D call. Germline lookup yields CDR1 MDHEN and CDR2 SYDVKM. The V end lost 1 base, the J end lost 5 bases, and 17 bases lay between the germline ends. This CDR3 is built from 16 residues. CDR3 residues: CASSLSGFRIKETQYF. In DNA, the CDR3 is TGTGCCAGCAGTTTATCCGGGTTCAGAATCAAGGAGACCCAGTACTTC.

The V gene is TRBV28, the J gene TRBJ1-5, with D uncertain. The length of the CDR3 is 15 residues. The V gene lost 3 bases and the J gene lost 6 bases, with 15 bases spanning the gap. Looked up from germline, CDR1 is MDHEN and CDR2 is SYDVKM. CDR3 sequence: CASSFLLAGFQPQHF. In DNA form, the CDR3 reads TGTGCCAGCAGTTTTCTCCTGGCGGGCTTTCAGCCCCAGCATTTT.

This sequence joins TRBV12-3 or TRBV12-4 and TRBJ1-2, with D hard to call. The CDR3 is made up of 13 amino acids. The ends were cut back, 4 bases at V and 6 bases at J, with 12 bases in the middle. In DNA, the CDR3 is TGTGCCAGCAGTTCAACTCCGGGGAATGGCTACACCTTC. This translates into CASSSTPGNGYTF.

This clone has more than one count but fewer than ten. V is TRBV5-5 and J is TRBJ1-2; tentative D call: TRBD1 (6 bases). The CDR3 contains 15 residues. V shed 5 bases and J shed 4 bases, with 18 bases lying between them. Germline V gene lookup returns CDR1 SGHKS and CDR2 YYEKEE (reference sequence). CDR3 sequence (DNA): TGTGCCAGCAGTCCCCAGGGGCTATTTTCCTATGGCTACACCTTC. Translation: CASSPQGLFSYGYTF.

The rearrangement uses TRBV19 and TRBJ1-6; no definite D call. V was shortened by 2 bases and J by 5 bases, with 13 bases between the two germline ends. Germline values: CDR1 LNHDA, CDR2 SQIVND (reference sequence). The CDR3 sequence is 16 residues long. CDR3 protein: CASSISSRGDNSPLHF. In DNA form, the CDR3 reads TGTGCCAGTAGTATATCCAGTCGGGGAGATAATTCACCCCTCCACTTT.

The CDR3 bases are TGCGCCAGCAGCCAAGGCCCGACGGTGGGGAGCTCTGGGGCCAACGTCCTGACTTTC. Protein sequence: CASSQGPTVGSSGANVLTF. This chain joins TRBV4-1 and TRBJ2-6; possible D gene TRBD2, 5 bases. Trimming shortened V by 1 base and J by 0 bases, and 16 bases separated the two germline ends. The V gene's germline CDR1 is MGHRA and CDR2 YSYEKL. The CDR3 loop spans 19 amino acids.

In DNA, the CDR3 is TGTGCCAGTAGTATAACTGGGGGCGGTCTGAGGGAGCAGTTCTTC. This translates into CASSITGGGLREQFF. This rearrangement joins TRBV19 to TRBJ2-1, with D possibly TRBD1 on 6 matching bases. The germline V gene encodes CDR1 LNHDA and CDR2 SQIVND (reference sequence). The CDR3 contains 15 residues. The V and J ends lost 2 bases and 10 bases respectively, with 18 bases between them. Using reference TRBV19 and TRBJ2-1 for the parts outside the CDR3, the full variable domain is DGGITQSPKYLFRKEGQNVTLSCEQNLNHDAMYWYRQDPGQGLRLIYYSQIVNDFQKGDIAEGYSVSREKKESFPLTVTSAQKNPTAFYLCASSITGGGLREQFFGPGTRLTVL.

In its sample, this clone was seen a few times. This rearrangement joins TRBV6-6 to TRBJ1-5, with a weak D call TRBD1 (6 bases). Germline V gene lookup returns CDR1 MNHNY and CDR2 SVGAGI (reference sequence). The CDR3 is 15 residues long. Trimming shortened V by 5 bases and J by 2 bases, and 13 bases separated the two germline ends. The DNA for the CDR3 is TGTGCCAGCAGTCGGCAGGGGCCTGGCAATCAGCCCCAGCATTTT. Protein product: CASSRQGPGNQPQHF.

The rearrangement joins TRBV19 to TRBJ2-1; 7 nucleotides align to TRBD2. J was trimmed by 3 bases and V by 5 bases; bases with no gene match: 7. The germline gives CDR1 LNHDA, CDR2 SQIVND (reference sequence). The CDR3 loop spans 15 amino acids. The CDR3 protein is CASSAPGLRYNEQFF. CDR3 coding DNA: TGTGCCAGTAGTGCCCCGGGACTACGCTACAATGAGCAGTTCTTC. Looking up the rest from reference TRBV19 and TRBJ2-1 gives the full variable domain: DGGITQSPKYLFRKEGQNVTLSCEQNLNHDAMYWYRQDPGQGLRLIYYSQIVNDFQKGDIAEGYSVSREKKESFPLTVTSAQKNPTAFYLCASSAPGLRYNEQFFGPGTRLTVL.

The V and J genes are TRBV5-1 and TRBJ1-1; D may be TRBD1 (6 bases). The CDR3 has 17 amino acids. V was cut by 6 bases and J by 0 bases, with 21 bases left in between. CDR1 is SGHRS and CDR2 is YFSETQ in the germline V gene. CDR3 protein: CASKLEPRGWMNTEAFF. CDR3 nucleotide sequence: TGCGCCAGCAAGCTTGAACCCAGGGGTTGGATGAACACTGAAGCTTTCTTT.

This clone was seen just once. The chain uses TRBV6-5 and TRBJ2-7; D might be TRBD2 (5 bases). The CDR3 covers 13 residues. V dropped 6 bases and J dropped 1 base, with 10 bases sitting between them. Looked up from germline, CDR1 is MNHEY and CDR2 is SVGAGI. The CDR3 loop is CASRGAKSYEQYF. CDR3 DNA sequence: TGTGCCAGCAGGGGAGCCAAGTCCTACGAGCAGTACTTC.

The genes are TRBV12-3 or TRBV12-4 and TRBJ1-1; 7 nucleotides match TRBD1. There are 13 residues in the CDR3. Germline trimming cut 6 bases from V and 5 bases from J; bases unmatched to any gene: 6. This chain's CDR3 is CASSGTVITEAFF. CDR3 in DNA: TGTGCCAGCAGCGGGACAGTGATAACTGAAGCTTTCTTT.